These 9 T cell receptor beta chains were sequenced from one sample in a study of Graves' ophthalmopathy and Graves' hyperthyroidism. For repertoire sequencing, the TCR beta CDR3 regions were amplified from RNA transcripts. First-round RT-PCR relied on HTBI primers, and a second-round multiplex PCR came next. TCRdb reprocessed the multiplex PCR reads with MiXCR, giving one entry per CDR3 protein. The sample shows over a million distinct CDR3 sequences, about 35% of them seen only once. The sample comprised peripheral blood or thyroid tissue (not recorded which). These receptor sequences come from an adult man with Graves' hyperthyroidism.

About this clonotype: Given a much more abundant clone one base away, this may be a read error. The chain recombines TRBV7-9 with TRBJ1-6; D is ambiguous. CDR3 length: 13 amino acids. Germline V CDR1 and CDR2: SEHNR, FQNEAQ (reference sequence). Trimming took off 3 bases at V and 9 bases at J, with 9 bases between the two ends. Here the CDR3 DNA reads TGTGCCAGCAGCTTTCAGAATAGTTCACCCCTCCACTTT. Its protein product is CASSFQNSSPLHF.

Details on this clonotype: The CDR3 does not end in the conserved phenylalanine or tryptophan, so this is likely a read error. The DNA is omitted, as the CDR3 cannot be located on it reliably, and the CDR3 follows TCRdb's listing. The V call is TRBV10-3, the J call TRBJ1-4. CDR1 ENHRY and CDR2 SYGVKD come from the germline V gene. From its first to its last residue, the CDR3 has 11 amino acids. The CDR3 sequence: CAISVERVLNY.

This sequence joins TRBV29-1 and TRBJ1-1, with D perhaps TRBD1 (6 bases). CDR3 size: 16 residues. V was pared by 3 bases and J by 6 bases, with 23 bases between. The germline gives CDR1 SQVTM, CDR2 ANQGSEA. The CDR3 loop is CSVEVWFGQQAAEAFF. For the CDR3, the DNA is TGCAGCGTTGAGGTCTGGTTCGGACAGCAGGCCGCTGAAGCTTTCTTT. The full variable domain, completed using reference TRBV29-1 and TRBJ1-1, is SAVISQKPSRDICQRGTSLTIQCQVDSQVTMMFWYRQQPGQSLTLIATANQGSEATYESGFVIDKFPISRPNLTFSTLTVSNMSPEDSSIYLCSVEVWFGQQAAEAFFGQGTRLTVV.

Only a few counts were recorded for this clonotype. The chain couples TRBV6-5 to TRBJ2-5; TRBD1 aligns across 10 bases. Germline CDR1 and CDR2: MNHEY and SVGAGI. V lost 2 bases, J lost 5 bases, and 2 bases stayed unmatched. The CDR3 consists of 14 residues. The CDR3 DNA is TGTGCCAGCAGTTACGGGACAGGGGTCGAGACCCAGTACTTC. This codes for CASSYGTGVETQYF.

This clonotype has more than one count but fewer than ten. This rearrangement joins TRBV20-1 to TRBJ2-5, with 13 positions matching TRBD2. The germline V gene has CDR1 DFQATT and CDR2 SNEGSKA (reference sequence). This CDR3 is built from 18 residues. The J segment lost 3 bases and the V segment lost 1 base, leaving 11 bases of the junction unmatched. CDR3 protein: CSARGSAGTSGTEETQYF. CDR3 DNA: TGCAGTGCTAGAGGTTCTGCTGGGACTAGCGGGACGGAAGAGACCCAGTACTTC.

V is TRBV20-1 and J is TRBJ1-1; 7 bases fit TRBD1. The CDR3 contains 12 residues. Germline V gives CDR1 DFQATT, CDR2 SNEGSKA (reference sequence). The junction had 3 bases not matched to a gene; V was cut back by 5 bases and J by 3 bases. Here the CDR3 reads CSAYRGDTEAFF. The DNA for the CDR3 is TGCAGTGCTTACAGGGGAGACACTGAAGCTTTCTTT.

This clonotype showed up many times. This chain connects TRBV20-1 to TRBJ2-7, with no clear D. The V end lost 1 base, the J end lost 2 bases, and 9 bases lay between the germline ends. The CDR3 extends over 13 amino acids. Germline V gives CDR1 DFQATT, CDR2 SNEGSKA (reference sequence). The CDR3 loop reads CSARVANAYEQYF. The CDR3 DNA reads TGCAGTGCTAGAGTTGCTAACGCCTACGAGCAGTACTTC.

This chain uses TRBV12-3 or TRBV12-4 with TRBJ2-5; possibly TRBD1 for D (6 bases). The CDR3 is 13 amino acids. The germline V and J ends were trimmed by 5 bases and 5 bases, with 12 bases remaining between them. The CDR3 spells CASSPLDRETQYF. The CDR3 coding sequence is TGTGCCAGCAGTCCCCTAGACAGGGAGACCCAGTACTTC.

This clonotype was picked up a small number of times. A much larger clonotype is one base distant, so this may be a read error. This chain joins TRBV7-2 and TRBJ1-6; the match to TRBD1 covers 7 bases. Trimming took 11 bases from V and 3 from J; bases not matched to a gene: 10. Germline CDR1 is SGHTA and CDR2 is FQGNSA. This CDR3 is 15 amino acids long. CDR3 loop: CAGTFRDSYNSPLHF. CDR3 sequence (DNA): TGTGCCGGCACCTTCAGGGACAGCTATAATTCACCCCTCCACTTT. Full variable domain (missing parts from reference TRBV7-2 and TRBJ1-6): GAGVSQSPSNKVTEKGKDVELRCDPISGHTALYWYRQSLGQGLEFLIYFQGNSAPDKSGLPSDRFSAERTGGSVSTLTIQRTQQEDSAVYLCAGTFRDSYNSPLHFGNGTRLTVT.